A single sample is the source of the 26 T cell receptor beta chains below, sequenced in a study of Ad26.COV2.S vaccination and SARS-CoV-2 variants. The repertoire was sequenced with immunoSEQ multiplex PCR; TCRdb's copy has only in-frame clones and lacks some. The data show some 290,000 clones, around 84% seen once. The treatment denotes: roughly 20 received Ad26.COV2.S at low or high dose, single or two shots; 5 received placebo; per-sample allocation not given. Sampling happened 63 days after the first vaccine or placebo injection. The input for sequencing was peripheral blood, taken in a trial of Ad26.COV2.S vaccine versus placebo. The receptor source for this set is a person between 18 and 65 years old who received the Ad26.COV2.S COVID-19 vaccine or a placebo.

This clone came up once. The chain has TRBV30 and TRBJ2-7; 7 nucleotides align to TRBD1. Germline assignment: CDR1 GTSNPN and CDR2 SVGIG (reference sequence). V lost 1 base and J lost 4; bases outside the gene matches: 7. The CDR3 has 14 amino acids. The chain's CDR3 is CAWSDWTGVYEQYF. The CDR3 DNA reads TGTGCCTGGAGTGACTGGACAGGTGTTTACGAGCAGTACTTC.

The genes are TRBV7-9 and TRBJ2-5; the D gene is possibly TRBD2 (5 bases). Germline assignment: CDR1 SEHNR and CDR2 FQNEAQ (reference sequence). This CDR3 has 16 amino acids. The ends were cut back, 4 bases at V and 3 bases at J, with 18 bases in the middle. CDR3 in DNA: TGTGCCAGCAGCTATACCGGGAAGGGAGTGGAAGAGACCCAGTACTTC. Translated: CASSYTGKGVEETQYF.

The chain combines TRBV6-5 with TRBJ2-1, with D perhaps TRBD2 (6 bases). CDR3 length: 15 residues. Trimming pared 2 bases from V and 4 bases from J, leaving 12 bases between. CDR1 and CDR2 from the germline V gene are MNHEY and SVGAGI. CDR3 sequence reads: CASSYAGTHYNEQFF. Written as DNA, the CDR3 is TGTGCCAGCAGTTACGCCGGGACTCATTACAATGAGCAGTTCTTC.

V usage is TRBV5-6 and J usage is TRBJ1-2; TRBD1 might be the D (5 bases). The CDR3 covers 12 residues. Germline lookup yields CDR1 SGHDT and CDR2 YYEEEE. Deletions cut 4 bases from V and 8 bases from J, with 12 bases between. CDR3 residues: CASSERGKGYTF. CDR3 in DNA: TGTGCCAGCAGCGAACGGGGGAAAGGCTACACCTTC.

This clone was seen repeatedly, ten times or more. The chain combines TRBV7-9 with TRBJ1-4; weak D call: TRBD1 (6 bases). CDR1 and CDR2 (germline): SEHNR, FQNEAQ (reference sequence). V was clipped by 8 bases and J by 3 bases, with 13 bases between them. CDR3 size: 14 residues. The DNA of the CDR3 is TGTGCCAGCGGCAGGACAGAATCTAATGAAAAACTGTTTTTT. It codes for CASGRTESNEKLFF.

This clone has a single count. J is TRBJ1-5 and V is TRBV12-5; tentatively, D is TRBD1 (6 bases). Germline CDR1 and CDR2: LGHNT and FRNRAP. V was clipped by 5 bases and J by 2 bases, with 16 bases between them. This CDR3 spans 16 amino acids. CDR3 in DNA: TGTGCTAGTGGTCCCAGGGTCAGGGGTGGCAATCAGCCCCAGCATTTT. Its protein product is CASGPRVRGGNQPQHF.

The chain uses TRBV9 and TRBJ2-5; tentatively, D is TRBD1 or TRBD2 (5 bases each). This CDR3 contains 15 residues. Germline-derived CDR1 and CDR2 are SGDLS and YYNGEE. V dropped 4 bases and J dropped 7 bases, with 20 bases sitting between them. Written as DNA, the CDR3 is TGTGCCAGCAGCACCCCCGGGGCCAGTGAAGGGACCCAGTACTTC. Its protein is CASSTPGASEGTQYF.

This clone showed up just once. The rearrangement links TRBV20-1 to TRBJ1-2; D is perhaps TRBD1 (5 bases). The CDR3 consists of 11 residues. From germline, CDR1 is DFQATT and CDR2 SNEGSKA (reference sequence). Trimming pared 5 bases from V and 5 bases from J, leaving 9 bases between. The CDR3 sequence: CSAGRGYGYTF. Here the CDR3 DNA reads TGCAGTGCTGGGAGGGGTTATGGCTACACCTTC.

The chain employs TRBV29-1 and TRBJ2-3; D unclear. Germline loops: CDR1 SQVTM, CDR2 ANQGSEA. This CDR3 region has 13 residues. Between the trimmed V and J ends, which lost 7 bases and 2 bases, there was a span of 13 bases. The CDR3: CSGTGLDTDTQYF. CDR3 sequence (DNA): TGCAGCGGTACCGGGCTGGACACAGATACGCAGTATTTT.

The chain is built from TRBV9 and TRBJ2-3; TRBD2 aligns across 8 bases. V shed 3 bases and J 2 bases; nucleotides not matched to a gene: 8. The CDR3 spans 16 residues. CDR1 and CDR2 (germline): SGDLS, YYNGEE. CDR3 protein: CASSGRSGDYTDTQYF. The DNA for the CDR3 is TGTGCCAGCAGCGGTCGTAGCGGGGACTACACAGATACGCAGTATTTT.

The rearrangement links TRBV15 to TRBJ1-2, with D perhaps TRBD1 (5 bases). Trimming removed 0 bases from V and 0 bases from J, with 14 bases in between. The length of the CDR3 is 17 residues. Germline V gene sequence: CDR1 LNHNV, CDR2 YYDKDF (reference sequence). CDR3 in amino acids: CATSRDLVRGANYGYTF. CDR3 in DNA: TGTGCCACCAGCAGAGATCTTGTGCGGGGGGCTAACTATGGCTACACCTTC.

The chain uses TRBV3-1 (or the pseudogene TRBV3-2) and TRBJ1-3; perhaps TRBD1 as D (5 bases). Germline V gene lookup returns CDR1 LGHDT and CDR2 YNNKEL (reference sequence). The CDR3 is 15 residues long. V was trimmed by 0 bases and J by 4 bases, leaving 10 bases between them. The chain's CDR3 is CASSQDTGPGNTIYF. The DNA of the CDR3 is TGTGCCAGCAGCCAAGACACGGGGCCGGGAAACACCATATATTTT.

The CDR3, as DNA: TGTGCCAGCAGCTTGGGGACAGGGGGCGTTAACTATGGCTACACCTTC. As protein: CASSLGTGGVNYGYTF. The rearrangement links TRBV7-8 to TRBJ1-2, with TRBD1 identical over 12 bases. CDR1 and CDR2 from the germline V gene are SGHVS and FQNEAQ. J gave up 1 base and V 3 bases, and 3 bases lay outside the gene matches. This CDR3 has 16 residues.

The J gene is TRBJ1-3, the V gene TRBV4-3; D remains unclear. Germline V CDR1 and CDR2: LGHNA, YSLEER. This CDR3 is built from 18 residues. V was shortened by 0 bases and J by 0 bases, with 15 bases between the two germline ends. CDR3 in amino acids: CASSQDHEGYRSGNTIYF. CDR3 nucleotides: TGCGCCAGCAGCCAAGATCATGAGGGATATCGCTCTGGAAACACCATATATTTT.

The CDR3 DNA reads TGTGCCAGCAGCTTCGGGGGGCTCTCTGGAAACACCATATATTTT. Amino acids: CASSFGGLSGNTIYF. This sequence joins TRBV7-6 and TRBJ1-3; D may be TRBD1 (6 bases). The CDR3 contains 15 residues. From germline, CDR1 is SGHVS and CDR2 FNYEAQ. V lost 3 bases, J lost 0 bases, and 9 bases lay in between.

This clone was counted between two and nine times. The chain couples TRBV7-9 to TRBJ2-7, with D tentatively TRBD1 or TRBD2 (5 bases each). Per the germline V gene, CDR1 is SEHNR and CDR2 is FQNEAQ (reference sequence). With 5 bases removed from V and 6 bases from J, the gap between germline ends came to 23 bases. The CDR3 totals 16 residues. The CDR3 nucleotides are TGTGCCAGCAGCACTACTCAGGGACGAACTCTCTCCGAGCAGTACTTC. Its protein is CASSTTQGRTLSEQYF.

This chain joins TRBV7-2 and TRBJ1-2; D is undetermined. This CDR3 is 12 amino acids long. CDR1 and CDR2 from the germline V gene are SGHTA and FQGNSA. Between the trimmed V and J ends, which lost 5 bases and 4 bases, there was a span of 8 bases. The CDR3, as DNA: TGTGCCAGCAGCAAACGGACCTATGGCTACACCTTC. The encoded protein is CASSKRTYGYTF.

V is TRBV5-4 and J is TRBJ2-1, with TRBD2 matching 13 bases. Germline CDR1 reads SGHNT; CDR2 reads YYREEE (reference sequence). V dropped 4 bases and J dropped 6; count of bases not matched to a gene: 7. There are 16 residues in the CDR3. This chain's CDR3 is CASSQPGLAGINEQFF. The CDR3 bases are TGTGCCAGCAGCCAACCGGGACTAGCGGGAATCAATGAGCAGTTCTTC.

A word on this clone: In the same sample, other DNA sequences code for this CDR3. The chain is built from TRBV5-1 and TRBJ2-5, with 9 bases aligning to TRBD2. The CDR3 loop spans 15 amino acids. Germline V gene data show CDR1 as SGHRS and CDR2 as YFSETQ. J gave up 1 base and V 2 bases, and 3 bases lay outside the gene matches. In DNA, the CDR3 is TGCGCCAGCAGCTTAGCGGGGGGAAGCCAAGAGACCCAGTACTTC. It specifies CASSLAGGSQETQYF.

V and J are TRBV18 and TRBJ1-2; D perhaps matches TRBD1 (5 bases). CDR3 length equals 13 residues. V was pared by 3 bases and J by 8 bases, with 13 bases between. The germline CDR1 and CDR2 sequences are KGHSH and LQKENI. The CDR3 DNA reads TGTGCCAGCTCACCTCCGACGGGGGTCGGCTACACCTTC. Translating it yields CASSPPTGVGYTF.

This rearrangement joins TRBV3-1 (or the pseudogene TRBV3-2) to TRBJ1-5; D is unclear. This CDR3 region has 18 residues. Germline-derived CDR1 and CDR2 are LGHDT and YNNKEL (reference sequence). V lost 4 bases, J lost 0 bases, and 19 bases lay in between. The CDR3 DNA reads TGTGCCAGCAGCCCAAAATACCCGGACGGAATTAGCAATCAGCCCCAGCATTTT. Its translation: CASSPKYPDGISNQPQHF.

V is TRBV15 and J is TRBJ1-1, with 8 nucleotides matching TRBD1. The junction had 15 bases not matched to a gene; V was cut back by 5 bases and J by 1 base. Germline values: CDR1 LNHNV, CDR2 YYDKDF (reference sequence). The CDR3 totals 18 residues. The CDR3 protein is CATSLPQGRGRGNTEAFF. DNA of the CDR3: TGTGCCACCAGCCTCCCCCAGGGCAGGGGGCGGGGGAACACTGAAGCTTTCTTT.

The chain uses TRBV19 and TRBJ1-3; D is uncertain. Germline CDR1 is LNHDA and CDR2 is SQIVND (reference sequence). This CDR3 is 12 amino acids long. Trimming took 8 bases from V and 3 from J, leaving 8 bases between them. DNA of the CDR3: TGTGCCAGTCGGACGGATGGAAACACCATATATTTT. Protein sequence: CASRTDGNTIYF.

The J gene is TRBJ1-6, the V gene TRBV13; 7 nucleotides match TRBD1. This CDR3 comprises 14 residues. With V trimmed by 5 bases and J by 7 bases, 5 bases remained unmatched. From germline, CDR1 is PRHDT and CDR2 FYEKMQ (reference sequence). CDR3 in DNA: TGTGCCAGCAGCCACAGGGGTAGGAATTCACCCCTCCACTTT. Its translation is CASSHRGRNSPLHF.

The chain joins TRBV12-2 to TRBJ1-1; the D call in the table, TRBD1, was not verified against the DNA. TRBV12-2 constitutes a pseudogene. This CDR3 region has 15 residues. The CDR3 loop reads CASRLGVPGSTEAFF. CDR3 DNA: TGTGCAAGTCGCCTAGGGGTGCCAGGGTCGACTGAAGCTTTCTTT.

The V call is TRBV7-9, the J call TRBJ2-3; the match to TRBD1 covers 9 bases. V lost 4 bases, J lost 4 bases, and 12 bases stayed unmatched. The CDR3 totals 17 residues. Germline CDR1 SEHNR, CDR2 FQNEAQ (reference sequence). DNA for the CDR3: TGTGCCAGCAGCTCCTTACCGGGACAGGGAAGGCCAGATACGCAGTATTTT. Protein product: CASSSLPGQGRPDTQYF.